This T cell receptor (beta chain) was identified during a study of blood T cell repertoires in COVID-19. Study-wide context: From the United States, Italy and Spain came samples of acute and convalescent COVID-19. Nucleic acid was either cDNA or gDNA, and it came from T cells, B-cell-depleted T cells, or PBMCs.

This clone is a singleton in its sample. The CDR3 sequence is 15 residues long. The germline V gene encodes CDR1 LGHDT and CDR2 YNNKEL (reference sequence). The V and J ends lost 0 bases and 5 bases, in that order; junction bases with no gene match: 6. In the original workflow: Reference gene primer amplification yielded estimated nucleated cell counts. Assay: immunoSEQ multiplex PCR; the TCRdb copy retains only in-frame clones and omits some. For V, J and clone size, that table is used; D and trimming come from the DNA. The sample has approximately 45,000 clones, 75% to 95% seen once. The rearrangement links TRBV3-1 (or the pseudogene TRBV3-2) to TRBJ2-5; 7 bases are shared with TRBD2. The receptor was derived from a man in his 70s with acute or convalescent COVID-19. The sample comprised peripheral blood. The DNA for the CDR3 is TGTGCCAGCAGCCAAGATCTGTTACTAGCGGAGACCCAGTACTTC. This encodes CASSQDLLLAETQYF.